A selection of T cell receptor beta chains follows, all from one sample in a study of blood T cell repertoires in COVID-19. The assay was immunoSEQ multiplex PCR, and TCRdb's table has in-frame clones only and misses some. The sample shows more than 130,000 clones, about 80% of them seen only once. Input material: peripheral blood. The receptors shown here come from a human donor in a cohort sampled during active COVID-19. Each CDR3 is given with its conserved first and last residue. Each record gives: clone size, V gene, D gene, J gene, CDR3 DNA, CDR3 protein. D genes are given only for firm matches. The listing skips clone size in some rows; elsewhere it reads once, few, many or a size class.

abundance: once
v_gene: TRBV7-8
d_gene: NA
j_gene: TRBJ2-7
CDR3nt: TGTGCCAGCAGCTTGACGGCCGGGGAATACGAGCAGTACTTC
CDR3aa: CASSLTAGEYEQYF

abundance: once
v_gene: TRBV6-1
d_gene: TRBD1
j_gene: TRBJ1-2
CDR3nt: TGTGCCAGCAGTGAGCGCAGGGGGCGCAGCTATGGCTACACCTTC
CDR3aa: CASSERRGRSYGYTF

abundance: NA
v_gene: TRBV5-6
d_gene: TRBD2
j_gene: TRBJ2-3
CDR3nt: TGTGCCAGCAGCTCGGGACTAGCGGGGGTGGATACGCAGTATTTT
CDR3aa: CASSSGLAGVDTQYF

abundance: NA
v_gene: TRBV5-1
d_gene: TRBD1
j_gene: TRBJ1-6
CDR3nt: TGCGCCAGCAGCTACGACAGGGGAGATTCACCCCTCCACTTT
CDR3aa: CASSYDRGDSPLHF

abundance: NA
v_gene: TRBV5-4
d_gene: TRBD1
j_gene: TRBJ2-7
CDR3nt: TGTGCCAGCAGCCGGGACAGCCGCTACGAGCAGTACTTC
CDR3aa: CASSRDSRYEQYF

abundance: NA
v_gene: TRBV4-2
d_gene: NA
j_gene: TRBJ1-1
CDR3nt: TGTGCCAGCAGCCAGGGGAGGGACACTGAAGCTTTCTTT
CDR3aa: CASSQGRDTEAFF

abundance: NA
v_gene: TRBV19
d_gene: NA
j_gene: TRBJ1-1
CDR3nt: TGTGCCAGTACTGGGCTGGGGAGTAACACTGAAGCTTTCTTT
CDR3aa: CASTGLGSNTEAFF

abundance: NA
v_gene: TRBV7-2
d_gene: NA
j_gene: TRBJ2-3
CDR3nt: TGTGCCAGCAGCTTATCTAGTCCGACAGATACGCAGTATTTT
CDR3aa: CASSLSSPTDTQYF

abundance: NA
v_gene: TRBV7-9
d_gene: NA
j_gene: TRBJ1-2
CDR3nt: TGTGCCAGCAGCTCCAGTTCCCGGCAGGGGTGGAACTATGGCTACACCTTC
CDR3aa: CASSSSSRQGWNYGYTF

abundance: NA
v_gene: TRBV19
d_gene: NA
j_gene: TRBJ2-5
CDR3nt: TGTGCCAGTAGTATCTTGTCGGACAGCCAAGAGACCCAGTACTTC
CDR3aa: CASSILSDSQETQYF

abundance: NA
v_gene: TRBV19
d_gene: TRBD1
j_gene: TRBJ1-5
CDR3nt: TGTGCCAGTAGTGTTGAGGGGACAGGGGGTCAGCCCCAGCATTTT
CDR3aa: CASSVEGTGGQPQHF

abundance: NA
v_gene: TRBV10-2
d_gene: TRBD1
j_gene: TRBJ2-2
CDR3nt: TGCGCCAGCAAGAGGGGCAGGGGGCGCGTCACCGGGGAGCTGTTTTTT
CDR3aa: CASKRGRGRVTGELFF

abundance: NA
v_gene: TRBV5-5
d_gene: TRBD2
j_gene: TRBJ2-2
CDR3nt: TGTGCCAGCAGCTTTGGGAGCGGGGTCGGGGAGCTGTTTTTT
CDR3aa: CASSFGSGVGELFF

abundance: NA
v_gene: TRBV14
d_gene: TRBD1
j_gene: TRBJ1-2
CDR3nt: TGTGCCAGCAGCCTACAGGGGGCATGGGGCTACACCTTC
CDR3aa: CASSLQGAWGYTF

abundance: NA
v_gene: TRBV29-1
d_gene: TRBD1
j_gene: TRBJ1-1
CDR3nt: TGCAGCGGACTTAGGGGGCAAGCTTTCTTT
CDR3aa: CSGLRGQAFF

abundance: NA
v_gene: TRBV30
d_gene: NA
j_gene: TRBJ2-3
CDR3nt: TGTGCCTGGAGTGTACAGGGCGGTAGCACAGATACGCAGTATTTT
CDR3aa: CAWSVQGGSTDTQYF

abundance: once
v_gene: TRBV5-6
d_gene: TRBD2
j_gene: TRBJ2-7
CDR3nt: TGTGCCAGCACCCGCCGGGAGGCCAACTTCTACGAGCAGTACTTC
CDR3aa: CASTRREANFYEQYF

abundance: NA
v_gene: TRBV5-4
d_gene: TRBD2
j_gene: TRBJ2-3
CDR3nt: TGTGCCAGCAGCTTGGGATCCGGGGGGAGCACAGATACGCAGTATTTT
CDR3aa: CASSLGSGGSTDTQYF

abundance: NA
v_gene: TRBV6-2/TRBV6-3
d_gene: NA
j_gene: TRBJ2-7
CDR3nt: TGTGCCAGCAGCCAGACTGGCTACGAGCAGTACTTC
CDR3aa: CASSQTGYEQYF